A selection of T cell receptor beta chains follows, all from one sample in a study of control samples from healthy donors and cancer patients. Libraries were prepared by immunoSEQ multiplex PCR; TCRdb keeps only in-frame clonotypes and omits some of them. The sample includes about 44,000 clones, 80% to 90% of them seen just once. Sequenced material: PBMCs. Receptor source: a woman aged 55-70 years with lung cancer. CDR3s include the opening cysteine and the closing phenylalanine or tryptophan. The D gene is left open where the match is weak. Clone size is stated in some rows and not others, as once, few, many or a class when expanded.

d_gene: -
v_gene: TRBV28
abundance: -
len: 15
j_gene: TRBJ1-2
CDR3aa: CASSLMPVAGKGYTF
CDR3nt: TGTGCCAGCAGTTTAATGCCGGTGGCAGGGAAGGGCTACACCTTC

d_gene: -
v_gene: TRBV5-6
abundance: once
len: 15
j_gene: TRBJ2-5
CDR3aa: CASSSPEGSWGTQYF
CDR3nt: TGTGCCAGCAGCTCCCCTGAGGGTAGCTGGGGGACCCAGTACTTC

d_gene: -
v_gene: TRBV28
abundance: once
len: 15
j_gene: TRBJ2-5
CDR3aa: CASSLVQEYQETQYF
CDR3nt: TGTGCCAGCAGTTTGGTGCAGGAGTACCAAGAGACCCAGTACTTC

d_gene: TRBD2
v_gene: TRBV4-1
abundance: -
len: 18
j_gene: TRBJ2-3
CDR3aa: CASSQELLAGVGTDTQYF
CDR3nt: TGCGCCAGCAGCCAAGAATTATTAGCGGGAGTTGGGACAGATACGCAGTATTTT

d_gene: TRBD2
v_gene: TRBV7-6
abundance: -
len: 17
j_gene: TRBJ2-1
CDR3aa: CASSLGLAGATYNEQFF
CDR3nt: TGTGCCAGCAGCTTAGGGCTAGCGGGAGCAACCTACAATGAGCAGTTCTTC

d_gene: -
v_gene: TRBV5-6
abundance: -
len: 14
j_gene: TRBJ2-1
CDR3aa: CASSLWGSGNEQFF
CDR3nt: TGTGCCAGCAGCTTGTGGGGGAGTGGCAATGAGCAGTTCTTC

d_gene: -
v_gene: TRBV28
abundance: -
len: 16
j_gene: TRBJ2-1
CDR3aa: CASSDPRERSYNEQFF
CDR3nt: TGTGCCAGCAGTGACCCCAGAGAACGCTCCTACAATGAGCAGTTCTTC

d_gene: -
v_gene: TRBV4-1
abundance: -
len: 11
j_gene: TRBJ1-1
CDR3aa: CASKQGTEAFF
CDR3nt: TGCGCCAGCAAACAGGGCACTGAAGCTTTCTTT

d_gene: -
v_gene: TRBV28
abundance: -
len: 15
j_gene: TRBJ2-1
CDR3aa: CASSLRALLHNEQFF
CDR3nt: TGTGCCAGCAGTTTAAGGGCACTACTTCACAATGAGCAGTTCTTC

d_gene: -
v_gene: TRBV3-1/TRBV3-2
abundance: -
len: 16
j_gene: TRBJ2-1
CDR3aa: CASSQDGIGPYNEQFF
CDR3nt: TGTGCCAGCAGCCAAGATGGGATCGGCCCCTACAATGAGCAGTTCTTC

d_gene: -
v_gene: TRBV3-1/TRBV3-2
abundance: -
len: 14
j_gene: TRBJ2-3
CDR3aa: CASSQDRFTDTQYF
CDR3nt: TGTGCCAGCAGCCAAGACAGGTTCACAGATACGCAGTATTTT

d_gene: -
v_gene: TRBV5-1
abundance: -
len: 15
j_gene: TRBJ2-3
CDR3aa: CASSSRDAYTDTQYF
CDR3nt: TGCGCCAGCAGCTCACGGGACGCTTACACAGATACGCAGTATTTT

d_gene: -
v_gene: TRBV5-5
abundance: -
len: 15
j_gene: TRBJ1-3
CDR3aa: CASSLVLQSGNTIYF
CDR3nt: TGTGCCAGCAGCTTGGTTCTGCAGTCGGGAAACACCATATATTTT

d_gene: TRBD1
v_gene: TRBV6-6
abundance: few
len: 13
j_gene: TRBJ1-4
CDR3aa: CASSWQGGEKLFF
CDR3nt: TGTGCCAGCAGTTGGCAGGGGGGTGAAAAACTGTTTTTT

d_gene: -
v_gene: TRBV6-1
abundance: -
len: 15
j_gene: TRBJ1-1
CDR3aa: CASSEFTPENTEAFF
CDR3nt: TGTGCCAGCAGTGAATTTACACCTGAGAACACTGAAGCTTTCTTT

d_gene: TRBD2
v_gene: TRBV5-4
abundance: -
len: 15
j_gene: TRBJ2-5
CDR3aa: CASSLAASGSETQYF
CDR3nt: TGTGCCAGCAGCTTGGCGGCTAGCGGGAGCGAGACCCAGTACTTC

d_gene: -
v_gene: TRBV5-1
abundance: -
len: 14
j_gene: TRBJ1-4
CDR3aa: CASSLGPTNEKLFF
CDR3nt: TGCGCCAGCAGCTTGGGCCCAACTAATGAAAAACTGTTTTTT

d_gene: TRBD1
v_gene: TRBV4-1
abundance: few
len: 15
j_gene: TRBJ2-5
CDR3aa: CASSQGRQGRETQYF
CDR3nt: TGCGCCAGCAGCCAAGGGCGACAGGGTCGGGAGACCCAGTACTTC

d_gene: -
v_gene: TRBV29-1
abundance: -
len: 12
j_gene: TRBJ1-6
CDR3aa: CSVWDHNSPLHF
CDR3nt: TGCAGCGTATGGGACCATAATTCACCCCTCCACTTT

d_gene: -
v_gene: TRBV9
abundance: -
len: 14
j_gene: TRBJ2-2
CDR3aa: CASSVEAYGRELFF
CDR3nt: TGTGCCAGCAGCGTAGAGGCCTACGGCCGGGAGCTGTTTTTT

d_gene: -
v_gene: TRBV6-4
abundance: -
len: 13
j_gene: TRBJ1-1
CDR3aa: CASSGSRNTEAFF
CDR3nt: TGTGCCAGCAGTGGGTCCAGGAACACTGAAGCTTTCTTT

d_gene: TRBD1
v_gene: TRBV19
abundance: -
len: 15
j_gene: TRBJ1-5
CDR3aa: CASSRTGTGNQPQHF
CDR3nt: TGTGCCAGTAGCCGAACCGGGACAGGGAATCAGCCCCAGCATTTT

d_gene: -
v_gene: TRBV5-1
abundance: -
len: 18
j_gene: TRBJ2-3
CDR3aa: CASSPEPRDSSATDTQYF
CDR3nt: TGCGCCAGCAGCCCTGAACCCCGGGACTCAAGTGCCACAGATACGCAGTATTTT

d_gene: -
v_gene: TRBV7-2
abundance: -
len: 14
j_gene: TRBJ1-1
CDR3aa: CASSSTWADTEAFF
CDR3nt: TGTGCCAGCAGCTCGACTTGGGCGGACACTGAAGCTTTCTTT

d_gene: -
v_gene: TRBV4-1
abundance: -
len: 14
j_gene: TRBJ2-3
CDR3aa: CASSRGQLADTQYF
CDR3nt: TGCGCCAGCAGCCGAGGACAGTTGGCAGATACGCAGTATTTT

d_gene: TRBD1
v_gene: TRBV27
abundance: -
len: 16
j_gene: TRBJ1-5
CDR3aa: CASSPRTGGHNQPQHF
CDR3nt: TGTGCCAGCAGTCCCCGGACAGGGGGTCACAATCAGCCCCAGCATTTT

d_gene: TRBD1
v_gene: TRBV14
abundance: -
len: 13
j_gene: TRBJ1-3
CDR3aa: CASSQTGGNTIYF
CDR3nt: TGTGCCAGCAGCCAGACAGGGGGAAACACCATATATTTT

d_gene: TRBD1
v_gene: TRBV28
abundance: once
len: 14
j_gene: TRBJ2-7
CDR3aa: CASTGTGGSYEQYF
CDR3nt: TGTGCCAGCACCGGGACAGGGGGCAGCTACGAGCAGTACTTC

d_gene: -
v_gene: TRBV4-1
abundance: -
len: 13
j_gene: TRBJ1-1
CDR3aa: CASSQEQNTEAFF
CDR3nt: TGCGCCAGCAGCCAAGAGCAGAACACTGAAGCTTTCTTT

d_gene: -
v_gene: TRBV7-6
abundance: few
len: 15
j_gene: TRBJ1-1
CDR3aa: CASSLAIFPNTEAFF
CDR3nt: TGTGCCAGCAGCTTAGCAATCTTCCCCAACACTGAAGCTTTCTTT

d_gene: TRBD1
v_gene: TRBV5-1
abundance: -
len: 16
j_gene: TRBJ2-2
CDR3aa: CASSPTGGIETGELFF
CDR3nt: TGCGCCAGCAGCCCTACAGGGGGGATAGAAACCGGGGAGCTGTTTTTT

d_gene: TRBD2
v_gene: TRBV7-9
abundance: -
len: 15
j_gene: TRBJ2-1
CDR3aa: CASRRLAGELWEQFF
CDR3nt: TGTGCCAGCAGGAGACTAGCGGGAGAGCTTTGGGAGCAGTTCTTC

d_gene: TRBD1
v_gene: TRBV5-1
abundance: -
len: 17
j_gene: TRBJ2-7
CDR3aa: CASSSGPTGMSSYEQYF
CDR3nt: TGCGCCAGCAGCTCCGGCCCGACAGGGATGAGCTCCTACGAGCAGTACTTC

d_gene: TRBD1
v_gene: TRBV3-1/TRBV3-2
abundance: -
len: 16
j_gene: TRBJ1-4
CDR3aa: CASSQDRGTGGEKLFF
CDR3nt: TGTGCCAGCAGCCAAGATCGAGGGACAGGGGGTGAAAAACTGTTTTTT

d_gene: TRBD2
v_gene: TRBV6-1
abundance: few
len: 17
j_gene: TRBJ2-7
CDR3aa: CASSELDSGRGAYEQYF
CDR3nt: TGTGCCAGCAGTGAACTCGATAGCGGGAGAGGAGCCTACGAGCAGTACTTC

d_gene: TRBD1
v_gene: TRBV29-1
abundance: -
len: 15
j_gene: TRBJ1-1
CDR3aa: CSVQRDRDTNTEAFF
CDR3nt: TGCAGCGTCCAACGGGACAGGGATACGAACACTGAAGCTTTCTTT

d_gene: TRBD2
v_gene: TRBV11-2
abundance: -
len: 17
j_gene: TRBJ2-1
CDR3aa: CASSLDLGLAIYNEQFF
CDR3nt: TGTGCCAGCAGCTTAGATCTGGGACTAGCGATCTACAATGAGCAGTTCTTC

d_gene: TRBD2
v_gene: TRBV9
abundance: -
len: 19
j_gene: TRBJ2-2
CDR3aa: CASSEPGLAGGPNTGELFF
CDR3nt: TGTGCCAGCAGCGAGCCGGGACTAGCGGGAGGGCCGAACACCGGGGAGCTGTTTTTT

d_gene: -
v_gene: TRBV30
abundance: -
len: 11
j_gene: TRBJ1-1
CDR3aa: CAWSVGPEAFF
CDR3nt: TGTGCCTGGAGTGTCGGGCCTGAAGCTTTCTTT

d_gene: TRBD1
v_gene: TRBV30
abundance: -
len: 14
j_gene: TRBJ1-5
CDR3aa: CAWSGGQENQPQHF
CDR3nt: TGTGCCTGGAGTGGGGGACAGGAGAATCAGCCCCAGCATTTT

d_gene: -
v_gene: TRBV12-5
abundance: -
len: 16
j_gene: TRBJ2-2
CDR3aa: CASAPGVGVYTGELFF
CDR3nt: TGTGCTAGTGCCCCGGGAGTAGGGGTTTATACCGGGGAGCTGTTTTTT

d_gene: -
v_gene: TRBV15
abundance: -
len: 13
j_gene: TRBJ1-5
CDR3aa: CATSRGGHQPQHF
CDR3nt: TGTGCCACCAGCAGAGGAGGTCATCAGCCCCAGCATTTT

d_gene: -
v_gene: TRBV20-1
abundance: -
len: 14
j_gene: TRBJ2-7
CDR3aa: CSASMGARSYEQYF
CDR3nt: TGCAGTGCTAGTATGGGGGCGAGATCCTACGAGCAGTACTTC

d_gene: TRBD2
v_gene: TRBV6-2/TRBV6-3
abundance: -
len: 16
j_gene: TRBJ2-2
CDR3aa: CASSYPLGREYGELFF
CDR3nt: TGTGCCAGCAGTTATCCCCTGGGGCGGGAGTACGGGGAGCTGTTTTTT

d_gene: TRBD1
v_gene: TRBV4-1
abundance: -
len: 15
j_gene: TRBJ1-1
CDR3aa: CASSQETGVHTEAFF
CDR3nt: TGCGCCAGCAGCCAAGAAACAGGGGTTCACACTGAAGCTTTCTTT

d_gene: -
v_gene: TRBV25-1
abundance: -
len: 15
j_gene: TRBJ2-7
CDR3aa: CATREMTGVTYEQYF
CDR3nt: TGTGCCACCCGAGAAATGACGGGGGTAACCTACGAGCAGTACTTC

d_gene: TRBD2
v_gene: TRBV27
abundance: -
len: 15
j_gene: TRBJ2-1
CDR3aa: CASRPEREGFNEQFF
CDR3nt: TGTGCCAGCAGGCCTGAGCGGGAGGGGTTCAATGAGCAGTTCTTC

d_gene: -
v_gene: TRBV29-1
abundance: -
len: 10
j_gene: TRBJ2-7
CDR3aa: CSVRDDEQYF
CDR3nt: TGCAGCGTTCGGGATGACGAGCAGTACTTC

d_gene: -
v_gene: TRBV24-1
abundance: few
len: 13
j_gene: TRBJ2-3
CDR3aa: CATSEGITDTQYF
CDR3nt: TGTGCCACCAGTGAGGGGATCACAGATACGCAGTATTTT

d_gene: TRBD2
v_gene: TRBV28
abundance: once
len: 12
j_gene: TRBJ2-1
CDR3aa: CASSIRDYVGFF
CDR3nt: TGTGCCAGCAGTATCCGGGACTACGTTGGATTCTTC

d_gene: TRBD1
v_gene: TRBV5-4
abundance: -
len: 15
j_gene: TRBJ2-1
CDR3aa: CASSDGQGRDNEQFF
CDR3nt: TGTGCCAGCAGCGATGGACAGGGGAGAGACAATGAGCAGTTCTTC

d_gene: TRBD2
v_gene: TRBV7-3
abundance: few
len: 15
j_gene: TRBJ2-1
CDR3aa: CASSPSGISYNEQFF
CDR3nt: TGTGCCAGCAGCCCTAGCGGGATTTCCTACAATGAGCAGTTCTTC

d_gene: -
v_gene: TRBV10-2
abundance: -
len: 15
j_gene: TRBJ2-7
CDR3aa: CASSSGGIAVYEQYF
CDR3nt: TGCGCCAGCAGTTCTGGCGGGATCGCGGTCTACGAGCAGTACTTC